The 4 T cell receptor beta chains below come from one sample, sequenced in a study of blood T cell repertoires in COVID-19. This table comes from immunoSEQ multiplex PCR, and its TCRdb copy is limited to in-frame clones, with some not included. The sample has 100,000 to 150,000 clones; around 87% are singletons. The sample consisted of peripheral blood. These receptors originate from a woman in her sixties or seventies with acute or convalescent COVID-19.

This chain joins TRBV29-1 and TRBJ2-5; possibly TRBD1 for D (5 bases). CDR3 size: 12 residues. Trimming stripped 4 bases from V and 4 bases from J, with 10 bases between. Germline assignment: CDR1 SQVTM and CDR2 ANQGSEA. For the CDR3, the DNA is TGCAGCGTTGCCCCCCAGGGAGAGACCCAGTACTTC. Its translation is CSVAPQGETQYF.

This clone was recorded once. J is TRBJ1-1 and V is TRBV11-2, with 9 bases lining up with TRBD1. Germline CDR1 and CDR2: SGHAT and FQNNGV. V was clipped by 5 bases and J by 6 bases; unmatched bases: 7. The CDR3 totals 14 residues. The DNA of the CDR3 is TGTGCCAGCAGCAGAGGGGGACAGGGACCTGAAGCTTTCTTT. It encodes CASSRGGQGPEAFF.

The J gene is TRBJ1-3, the V gene TRBV7-8; 9 positions agree with TRBD1. The V segment lost 5 bases and the J segment 2 bases; nucleotides outside the gene matches: 4. In germline, CDR1 is SGHVS, CDR2 FQNEAQ. The CDR3 totals 15 residues. CDR3 sequence reads: CASSLQGAAGNTIYF. In DNA, the CDR3 is TGTGCCAGCAGCCTACAGGGGGCTGCTGGAAACACCATATATTTT.

This chain connects TRBV28 to TRBJ2-1; 7 positions agree with TRBD2. The germline gives CDR1 MDHEN, CDR2 SYDVKM. This CDR3 has 15 residues. Trimming cost V 6 bases and J 0 bases; bases outside gene matches: 5. The CDR3 region has the DNA TGTGCCAGCAGCACCGGGACTATCTCCTACAATGAGCAGTTCTTC. Protein sequence: CASSTGTISYNEQFF.